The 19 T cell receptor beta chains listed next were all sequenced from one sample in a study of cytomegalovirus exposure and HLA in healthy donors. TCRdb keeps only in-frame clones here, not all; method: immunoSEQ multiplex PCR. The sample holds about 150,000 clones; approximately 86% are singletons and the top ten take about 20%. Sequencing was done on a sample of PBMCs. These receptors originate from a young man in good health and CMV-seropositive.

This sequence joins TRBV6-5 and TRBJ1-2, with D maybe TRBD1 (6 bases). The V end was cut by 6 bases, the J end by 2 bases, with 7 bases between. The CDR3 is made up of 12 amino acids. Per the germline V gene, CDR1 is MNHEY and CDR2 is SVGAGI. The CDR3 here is CASRDSNYGYTF. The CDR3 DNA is TGTGCCAGCAGGGACAGCAACTATGGCTACACCTTC.

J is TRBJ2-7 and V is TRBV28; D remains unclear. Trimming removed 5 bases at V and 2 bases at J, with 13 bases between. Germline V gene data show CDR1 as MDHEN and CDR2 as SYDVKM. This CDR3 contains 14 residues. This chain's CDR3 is CASSGSTETYEQYF. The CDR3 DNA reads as TGTGCCAGCAGTGGGTCGACGGAGACCTACGAGCAGTACTTC.

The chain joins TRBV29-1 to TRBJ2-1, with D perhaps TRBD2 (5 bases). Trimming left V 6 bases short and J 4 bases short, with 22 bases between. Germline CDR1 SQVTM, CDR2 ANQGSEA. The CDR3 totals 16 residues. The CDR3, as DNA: TGCAGCGTCCCAAGAGTTTCACTACGGGGATACAATGAGCAGTTCTTC. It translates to CSVPRVSLRGYNEQFF.

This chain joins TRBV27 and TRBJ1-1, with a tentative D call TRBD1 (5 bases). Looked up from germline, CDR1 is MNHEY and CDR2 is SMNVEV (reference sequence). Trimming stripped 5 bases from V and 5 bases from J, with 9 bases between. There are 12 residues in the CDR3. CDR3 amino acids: CASSTRGTEAFF. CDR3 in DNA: TGTGCCAGCAGTACGCGGGGGACTGAAGCTTTCTTT.

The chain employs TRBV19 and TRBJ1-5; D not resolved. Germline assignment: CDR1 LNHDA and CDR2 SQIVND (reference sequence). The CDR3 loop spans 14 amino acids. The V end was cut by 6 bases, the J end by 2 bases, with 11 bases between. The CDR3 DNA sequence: TGTGCCAGTAGCGACACGTCACGCAATCAGCCCCAGCATTTT. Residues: CASSDTSRNQPQHF.

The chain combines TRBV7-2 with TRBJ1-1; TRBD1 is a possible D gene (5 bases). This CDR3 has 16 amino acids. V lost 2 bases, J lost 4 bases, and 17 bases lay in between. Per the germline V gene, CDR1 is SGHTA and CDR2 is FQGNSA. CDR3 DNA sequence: TGTGCCAGCAGCTTAAACAGCAGGGCCCCCGGCACTGAAGCTTTCTTT. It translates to CASSLNSRAPGTEAFF.

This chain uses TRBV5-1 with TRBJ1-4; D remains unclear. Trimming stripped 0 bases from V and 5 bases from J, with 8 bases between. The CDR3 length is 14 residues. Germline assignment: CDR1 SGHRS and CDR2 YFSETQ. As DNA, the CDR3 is TGCGCCAGCAGCTTGGGCGGACTCAATGAAAAACTGTTTTTT. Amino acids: CASSLGGLNEKLFF.

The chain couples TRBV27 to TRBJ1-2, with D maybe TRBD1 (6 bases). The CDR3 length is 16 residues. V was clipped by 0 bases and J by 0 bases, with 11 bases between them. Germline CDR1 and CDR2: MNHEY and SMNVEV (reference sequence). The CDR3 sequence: CASSLSTGIANYGYTF. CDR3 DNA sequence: TGTGCCAGCAGTTTATCAACAGGGATAGCTAACTATGGCTACACCTTC.

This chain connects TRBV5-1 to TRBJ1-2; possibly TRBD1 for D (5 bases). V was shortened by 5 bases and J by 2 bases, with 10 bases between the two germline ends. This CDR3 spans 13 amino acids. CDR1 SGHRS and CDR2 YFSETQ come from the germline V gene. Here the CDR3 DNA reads TGCGCCAGCAGGCGGGGCCCAAACTATGGCTACACCTTC. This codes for CASRRGPNYGYTF.

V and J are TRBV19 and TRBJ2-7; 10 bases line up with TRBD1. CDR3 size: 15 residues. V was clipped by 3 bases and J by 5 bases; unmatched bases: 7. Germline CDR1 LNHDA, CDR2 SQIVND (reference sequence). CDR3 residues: CASSIPDRGSHEQYF. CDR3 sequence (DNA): TGTGCCAGTAGTATCCCGGACAGGGGGTCCCACGAGCAGTACTTC.

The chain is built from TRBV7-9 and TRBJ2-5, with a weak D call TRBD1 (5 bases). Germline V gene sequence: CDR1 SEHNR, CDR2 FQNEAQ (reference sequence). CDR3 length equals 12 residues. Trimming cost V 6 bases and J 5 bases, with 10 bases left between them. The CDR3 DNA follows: TGTGCCAGCAGTCCAGGGTGGGAGACCCAGTACTTC. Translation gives CASSPGWETQYF.

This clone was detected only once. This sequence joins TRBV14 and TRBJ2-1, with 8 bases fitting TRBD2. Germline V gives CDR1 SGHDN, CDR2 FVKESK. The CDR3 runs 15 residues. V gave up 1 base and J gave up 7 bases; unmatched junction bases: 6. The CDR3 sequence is CASSQVAGFENEQFF. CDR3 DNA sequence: TGTGCCAGCAGCCAAGTAGCGGGGTTCGAGAATGAGCAGTTCTTC.

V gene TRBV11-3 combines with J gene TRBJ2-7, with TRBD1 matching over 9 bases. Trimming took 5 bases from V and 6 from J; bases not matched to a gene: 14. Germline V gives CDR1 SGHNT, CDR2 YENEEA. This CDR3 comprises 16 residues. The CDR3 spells CASSHYNGTGMGEQYF. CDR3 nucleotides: TGTGCCAGCAGCCATTATAACGGGACAGGGATGGGCGAGCAGTACTTC.

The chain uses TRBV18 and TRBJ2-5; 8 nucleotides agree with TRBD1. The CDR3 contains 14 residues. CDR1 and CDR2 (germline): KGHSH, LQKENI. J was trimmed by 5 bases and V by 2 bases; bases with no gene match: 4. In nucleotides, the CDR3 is TGTGCCAGCTCACCAGGACAGGGTGGGGAGACCCAGTACTTC. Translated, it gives CASSPGQGGETQYF.

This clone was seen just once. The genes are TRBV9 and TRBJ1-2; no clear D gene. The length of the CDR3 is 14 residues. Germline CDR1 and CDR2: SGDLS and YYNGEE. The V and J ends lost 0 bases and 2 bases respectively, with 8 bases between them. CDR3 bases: TGTGCCAGCAGCGTAGTTACAGCAAACTATGGCTACACCTTC. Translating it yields CASSVVTANYGYTF.

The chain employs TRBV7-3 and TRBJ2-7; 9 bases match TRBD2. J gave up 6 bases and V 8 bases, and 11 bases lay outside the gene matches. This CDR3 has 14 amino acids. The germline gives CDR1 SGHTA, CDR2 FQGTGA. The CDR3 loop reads CASGIAGAGGEQYF. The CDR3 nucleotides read TGTGCCAGCGGTATAGCGGGAGCCGGGGGCGAGCAGTACTTC.

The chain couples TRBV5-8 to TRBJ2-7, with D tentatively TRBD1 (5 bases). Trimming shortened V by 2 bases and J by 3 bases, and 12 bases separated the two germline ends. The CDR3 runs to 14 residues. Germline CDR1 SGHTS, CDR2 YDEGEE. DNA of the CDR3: TGTGCCAGCAGCTTCTCCCCAGGGAACTACGAGCAGTACTTC. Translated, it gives CASSFSPGNYEQYF.

The chain's CDR3 is CASSYSPGRGGDYTF. The CDR3, as DNA: TGTGCCAGCAGTTATTCCCCGGGGAGGGGGGGTGACTACACCTTC. The chain links TRBV6-5 to TRBJ1-2; maybe TRBD1 (6 bases). V lost 3 bases, J lost 10 bases, and 21 bases lay in between. There are 15 residues in the CDR3. Per the germline V gene, CDR1 is MNHEY and CDR2 is SVGAGI.

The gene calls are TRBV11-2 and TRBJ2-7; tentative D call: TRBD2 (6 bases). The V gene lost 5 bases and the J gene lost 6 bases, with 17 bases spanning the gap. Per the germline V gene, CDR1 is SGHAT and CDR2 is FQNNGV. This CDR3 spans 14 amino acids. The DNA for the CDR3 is TGTGCCAGCAGCCCCGTAGCGGACGTAGGCGAGCAGTACTTC. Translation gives CASSPVADVGEQYF.